This TCR beta chain was recorded in a study of cytomegalovirus exposure and HLA in healthy donors. General study results and limits: In a later analysis, V- and J-gene trimming of beta chains associated with a DCLRE1C missense variant, replicated independently. The authors later found TCR association rates varying by HLA locus, with DRB1 most and HLA-C fewest.

This cohort consisted of healthy bone marrow donors. About this clone: Its antigen is still unknown.

There are 14 residues in the CDR3. The germline V gene encodes CDR1 SQVTM and CDR2 ANQGSEA. V lost 4 bases, J lost 4 bases, and 16 bases lay in between. The PCR used 60 Vbeta and 13 Jbeta primers. TCRdb keeps only in-frame clones here, not all; method: immunoSEQ multiplex PCR. This sample yields over 150,000 clones, of which roughly 79% are seen a single time; approximately 2.8% belongs to the top ten. The sequence was obtained from a man aged 18 to 29 in good health and CMV-seronegative. The chain joins TRBV29-1 to TRBJ1-1; D remains ambiguous. Input material: PBMCs. CDR3 in DNA: TGCAGCGTTGCTGGACTCCGCGGGGTCACTGAAGCTTTCTTT. Protein: CSVAGLRGVTEAFF. The full variable domain, its missing parts supplied by reference TRBV29-1 and TRBJ1-1, is SAVISQKPSRDICQRGTSLTIQCQVDSQVTMMFWYRQQPGQSLTLIATANQGSEATYESGFVIDKFPISRPNLTFSTLTVSNMSPEDSSIYLCSVAGLRGVTEAFFGQGTRLTVV.